This T cell receptor beta chain comes out of a study of blood T cell repertoires in COVID-19 (dated by TCRdb to the early 2020s). With respect to the entire study: Samples covering the acute and convalescent phases of COVID-19 were provided by collaborators in the United States, Italy and Spain. The material from the prospective study consisted of cDNA or gDNA derived from T cells, B-cell-depleted T cells, or PBMCs. The dataset comprised deeply sampled blood TCRbeta repertoires from subjects exposed to, actively infected with, or recovered from COVID-19. The repertoires were made available in a free public database intended to serve as a resource for research on the immune response to SARS-CoV-2. The samples were drawn from two sources: the first 160 participants of the ongoing ImmuneRACE study, and over 1,000 subjects contributed by 6 global collaborators. A de-identified subject ID, COVID-19 status, age in years and sex were almost always included in the sample metadata. Where available, HLA class I and class II types were taken from metadata supplied by the sample provider and were not determined by assay-based typing. Broader findings and caveats from the paper: Clinical and demographic metadata were provided uncurated, with the amount varying by source and participant.

TCRbeta CDR3 regions were amplified from genomic DNA by means of the immunoSEQ Assay, a bias-controlled multiplex PCR. As for how the authors treated the data: Nucleated cell counts per sample were estimated from amplification of reference gene primers within the assay. To quantify the absolute abundance of each unique TCRbeta CDR3 rearrangement, sequence reads were collapsed and filtered. For each sample, productive Simpson clonality was calculated by taking the square root of Simpson's diversity index across productive rearrangements. Held by TCRdb, this immuneACCESS table contains in-frame sequences only and omits some clones. Under half of the omission traces to an unresolved V gene where checked; the cause of the rest is unknown. From that table come the V and J calls and clone size; the DNA was used to work out D and trimming. This sample has about 300,000 clones in its table, and about 85% of those were observed once. The ten largest make up 2% to 3% of the sample.

Enrolling through a virtual design, the prospective study's participants ranged in age from roughly 18 to 90 years and lived across 24 United States geographic areas. To assign participants to cohorts, the prospective study relied on clinical history that participants themselves reported in a screening survey and a study questionnaire. Recovered participants in ImmuneRACE Cohort 3 were defined by two consecutive negative NP/OP PCR tests, clearance by a healthcare professional, or resolution of symptoms. Mobile phlebotomists in the prospective study collected whole blood, serum and a nasopharyngeal or oropharyngeal swab from every participant. Participants in the prospective study had the option to provide additional blood draws and questionnaires over a roughly two-month period. Prospective study blood samples were shipped either frozen or at room temperature before DNA extraction. This clone came up once. This clone's antigen is unknown. Nothing much larger sits one base from this clone, and base qualities are not available.

The CDR3 measures 12 amino acids from cysteine to phenylalanine. The read is trimmed to its CDR3 DNA, 36 bases read in frame from base 1. From a lookup of the germline V gene, CDR1 and CDR2 are MDHEN and SYDVKM. Between the V and J ends, shortened by 8 bases and 5 bases respectively, the junction contains 9 bases. Sequenced input: PBMCs or T cells enriched from blood (not recorded which). The source is a woman in her fifties or sixties who had recovered from COVID-19. The rearranged chain carries TRBV28 and TRBJ2-2; the D segment could be TRBD2, given 5 matching bases. The DNA is as follows: TGTGCCAGCGGAGGACTGACCGGGGAGCTGTTTTTT. This codes for CASGGLTGELFF. Extended through the reference TRBV28 and TRBJ2-2 proteins, this CDR3 yields the full variable domain: DVKVTQSSRYLVKRTGEKVFLECVQDMDHENMFWYRQDPGLGLRLIYFSYDVKMKEKGDIPEGYSVSREKKERFSLILESASTNQTSMYLCASGGLTGELFFGEGSRLTVL.